Shown below are 6 T cell receptor beta chains from a single sample sequenced in a study of spatial heterogeneity in lung cancer. Time point reported: blood at routine non-recurrence follow-up after resection. Unsorted tumor, nontumor lung tissue or cryopreserved PBMC supplied the whole RNA. Using its own MiXCR run on the 5' RACE reads, TCRdb lists one record per CDR3 protein. Altogether roughly 26,000 distinct CDR3 sequences are present, 4.5% to 7.5% being singletons, with the ten largest covering around a fifth. Sequenced material: PBMCs, taken at follow-up. The receptors here all came from a male donor with early-stage non-small cell lung cancer.

This clonotype rates as medium-sized (0.01 to 0.1%). V and J are TRBV6-5 and TRBJ1-1; D is possibly TRBD1 (6 bases). CDR1 MNHEY and CDR2 SVGAGI come from the germline V gene. The CDR3 extends over 13 amino acids. V was shortened by 7 bases and J by 0 bases, with 9 bases between the two germline ends. CDR3 region: CASNPGVNTEAFF. The CDR3 coding sequence is TGTGCCAGCAATCCAGGGGTGAACACTGAAGCTTTCTTT.

Only a few counts were recorded for this clonotype. DNA of the CDR3: TGTGCCAGCAGCTCTCAACAGGGAGCCAGAGCTCCTAACTATGGCTACACCTTC. This translates into CASSSQQGARAPNYGYTF. V is TRBV5-5 and J is TRBJ1-2; D might be TRBD1 (6 bases). Germline CDR1 and CDR2: SGHKS and YYEKEE (reference sequence). This CDR3 spans 18 amino acids. The V and J ends lost 3 bases and 0 bases respectively, with 21 bases between them. The full variable domain, completed using reference TRBV5-5 and TRBJ1-2, is DAGVTQSPTHLIKTRGQQVTLRCSPISGHKSVSWYQQVLGQGPQFIFQYYEKEERGRGNFPDRFSARQFPNYSSELNVNALLLGDSALYLCASSSQQGARAPNYGYTFGSGTRLTVV.

This clonotype was detected ten times or more. The chain joins TRBV12-3 or TRBV12-4 to TRBJ1-1; D not resolved. Between the trimmed V and J ends, which lost 3 bases and 5 bases, there was a span of 10 bases. The CDR3 is 13 amino acids. This chain's CDR3 is CASSFGQETEAFF. The CDR3 DNA sequence: TGTGCCAGCAGTTTCGGCCAGGAGACTGAAGCTTTCTTT.

V usage is TRBV6-5 and J usage is TRBJ2-7; D tentatively fits TRBD1 or TRBD2 (5 bases each). CDR3 size: 15 residues. Germline values: CDR1 MNHEY, CDR2 SVGAGI. Trimming left V 0 bases short and J 3 bases short, with 12 bases between. CDR3: CASSYSPGDHYEQYF. The CDR3 bases are TGTGCCAGCAGTTACTCCCCCGGGGACCACTACGAGCAGTACTTC.

This clonotype appeared many times. V gene TRBV6-5 combines with J gene TRBJ1-5, with 7 bases that match TRBD1. V was clipped by 0 bases and J by 4 bases; unmatched bases: 6. CDR1 and CDR2 from the germline V gene are MNHEY and SVGAGI. CDR3 length: 16 amino acids. CDR3 DNA: TGTGCCAGCAGTTACTCGGCACAGGGGAGTAATCAGCCCCAGCATTTT. Translated, it gives CASSYSAQGSNQPQHF.

As regards this clonotype: A much more abundant neighbour one base away suggests this may be a read error. V gene TRBV5-4 combines with J gene TRBJ2-7; D remains ambiguous. This CDR3 comprises 11 residues. Germline V gene lookup returns CDR1 SGHNT and CDR2 YYREEE (reference sequence). CDR3 amino acids: CTSRSQHEQYF. In nucleotides, the CDR3 is TGTACCAGCAGGTCCCAACACGAGCAGTACTTC.